One and the same sample provided the 4 T cell receptor beta chains below, sequenced in a study of a mutant IDH1 vaccine in newly diagnosed glioma. Time point here: week 47, end of study. Vaccine doses each comprised 300 ug of mutant IDH1 20-mer peptide, with topical imiquimod. Libraries were prepared by immunoSEQ multiplex PCR; TCRdb keeps only in-frame clonotypes and omits some of them. The repertoire consists of tens of thousands of clones, with roughly 82% occurring once and the leading ten covering approximately 18%. Their cognate antigens are unknown. The sample here was PBMCs, taken from a glioma patient whose treatment included an IDH1 peptide vaccine. These receptors were obtained from a young man with glioma. Some clones in this sample may be carry-over from other donors' samples.

The chain joins TRBV2 to TRBJ1-5, with no clear D. Germline V gene sequence: CDR1 SNHLY, CDR2 FYNNEI. Trimming removed 2 bases at V and 0 bases at J, with 8 bases between. The length of the CDR3 is 15 residues. The CDR3 DNA reads as TGTGCCAGCAGTGAAAATGGGTATAGCAATCAGCCCCAGCATTTT. It is translated as CASSENGYSNQPQHF.

This clone was observed a few times. This chain uses TRBV19 with TRBJ1-1, with D unclear. The CDR3 consists of 13 residues. Per germline, CDR1 LNHDA and CDR2 SQIVND (reference sequence). Trimming stripped 1 base from V and 1 base from J, with 4 bases between. The CDR3 sequence: CASSIGTNTEAFF. Here the CDR3 DNA reads TGTGCCAGTAGTATAGGGACGAACACTGAAGCTTTCTTT.

This clone was detected only a few times. The V call is TRBV7-6, the J call TRBJ2-7; D is perhaps TRBD2 (6 bases). Germline lookup yields CDR1 SGHVS and CDR2 FNYEAQ. The CDR3 sequence is 15 residues long. The V and J ends lost 5 bases and 4 bases respectively, with 18 bases between them. CDR3 in amino acids: CASSIEEGFMYEQYF. The CDR3 DNA reads TGTGCCAGCAGCATAGAGGAGGGGTTTATGTACGAGCAGTACTTC. Full variable domain (remainder filled in from reference TRBV7-6 and TRBJ2-7): GAGVSQSPRYKVTKRGQDVALRCDPISGHVSLYWYRQALGQGPEFLTYFNYEAQQDKSGLPNDRFSAERPEGSISTLTIQRTEQRDSAMYRCASSIEEGFMYEQYFGPGTRLTVT.

The rearrangement links TRBV7-2 to TRBJ1-1, with D tentatively TRBD1 (5 bases). The CDR3 contains 14 residues. V lost 0 bases and J lost 10, with 15 bases in between. The germline V gene encodes CDR1 SGHTA and CDR2 FQGNSA. CDR3 amino acids: CASSLARRARGAFF. DNA for the CDR3: TGTGCCAGCAGCTTAGCGCGAAGGGCTAGGGGAGCTTTCTTT.